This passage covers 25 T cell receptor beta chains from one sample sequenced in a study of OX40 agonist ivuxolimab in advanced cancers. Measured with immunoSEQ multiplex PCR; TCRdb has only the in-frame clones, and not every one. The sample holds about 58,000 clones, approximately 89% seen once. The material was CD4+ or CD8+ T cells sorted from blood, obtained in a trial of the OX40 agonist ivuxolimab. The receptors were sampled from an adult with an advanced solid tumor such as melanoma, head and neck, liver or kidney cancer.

The CDR3 region has the DNA TGTGCCAGCAGTTTAGGACAGGACCACACTGAAGCTTTCTTT. This codes for CASSLGQDHTEAFF. The J gene is TRBJ1-1, the V gene TRBV27; TRBD1 matches 7 bases. This CDR3 spans 14 amino acids. The V segment lost 2 bases and the J segment 3 bases; nucleotides outside the gene matches: 3. Germline values: CDR1 MNHEY, CDR2 SMNVEV (reference sequence).

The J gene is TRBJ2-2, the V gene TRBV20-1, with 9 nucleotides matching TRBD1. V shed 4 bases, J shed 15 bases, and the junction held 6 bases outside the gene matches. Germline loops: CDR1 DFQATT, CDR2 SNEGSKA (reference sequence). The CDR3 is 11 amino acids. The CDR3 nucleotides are TGCAGTGCTACTGGACAGGGGTCGGTGTTTTTT. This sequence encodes CSATGQGSVFF.

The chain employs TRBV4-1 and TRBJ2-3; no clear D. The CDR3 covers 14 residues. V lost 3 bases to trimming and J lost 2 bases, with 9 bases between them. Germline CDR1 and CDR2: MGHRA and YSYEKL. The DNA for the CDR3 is TGCGCCAGCAGCCAGGCCGTTGTCACAGATACGCAGTATTTT. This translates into CASSQAVVTDTQYF.

CDR3 residues: CASSSPDRGRYEQYF. As DNA, the CDR3 is TGTGCCAGCAGTTCACCGGACAGAGGGCGGTACGAGCAGTACTTC. The chain is built from TRBV6-6 and TRBJ2-7; tentatively, D is TRBD1 (6 bases). V dropped 4 bases and J dropped 4 bases, with 17 bases sitting between them. This CDR3 has 15 residues. Germline values: CDR1 MNHNY, CDR2 SVGAGI (reference sequence).

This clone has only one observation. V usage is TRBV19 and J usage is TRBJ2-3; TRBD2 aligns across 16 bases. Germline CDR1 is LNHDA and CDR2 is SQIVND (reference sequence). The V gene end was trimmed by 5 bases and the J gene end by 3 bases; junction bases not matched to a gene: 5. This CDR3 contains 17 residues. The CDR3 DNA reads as TGTGCCAGTAGTCCCGGGACTAGCGGGAGGGATACAGATACGCAGTATTTT. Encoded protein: CASSPGTSGRDTDTQYF.

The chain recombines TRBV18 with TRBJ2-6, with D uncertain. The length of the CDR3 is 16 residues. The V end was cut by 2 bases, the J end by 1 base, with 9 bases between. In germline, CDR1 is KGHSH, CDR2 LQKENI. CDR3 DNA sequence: TGTGCCAGCTCACCAAACATGGTTTCTGGGGCCAACGTCCTGACTTTC. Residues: CASSPNMVSGANVLTF.

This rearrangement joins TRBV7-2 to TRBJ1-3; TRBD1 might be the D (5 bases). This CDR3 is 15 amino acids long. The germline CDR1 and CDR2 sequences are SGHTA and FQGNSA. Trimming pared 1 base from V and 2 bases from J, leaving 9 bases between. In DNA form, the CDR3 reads TGTGCCAGCAGCTTAGAGGGCAGGGCTGGAAACACCATATATTTT. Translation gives CASSLEGRAGNTIYF.

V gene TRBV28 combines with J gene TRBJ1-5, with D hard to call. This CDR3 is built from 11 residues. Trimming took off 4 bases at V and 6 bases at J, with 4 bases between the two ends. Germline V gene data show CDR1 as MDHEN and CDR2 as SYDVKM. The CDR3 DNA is TGTGCCAGCAGTTCTAGTCAGCCCCAGCATTTT. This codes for CASSSSQPQHF.

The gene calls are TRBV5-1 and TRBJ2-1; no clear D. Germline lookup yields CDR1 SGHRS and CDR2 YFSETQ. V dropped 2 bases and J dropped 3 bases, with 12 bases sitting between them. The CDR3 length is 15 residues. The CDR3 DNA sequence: TGCGCCAGCAGCTTATCAGCGACTTTCTACAATGAGCAGTTCTTC. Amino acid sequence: CASSLSATFYNEQFF.

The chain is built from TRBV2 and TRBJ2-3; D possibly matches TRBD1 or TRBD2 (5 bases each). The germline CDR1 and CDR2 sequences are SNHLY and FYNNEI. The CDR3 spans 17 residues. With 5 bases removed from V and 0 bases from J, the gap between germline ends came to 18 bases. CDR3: CASSYNGGPHSTDTQYF. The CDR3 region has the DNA TGTGCCAGCAGTTATAATGGGGGACCACATAGCACAGATACGCAGTATTTT.

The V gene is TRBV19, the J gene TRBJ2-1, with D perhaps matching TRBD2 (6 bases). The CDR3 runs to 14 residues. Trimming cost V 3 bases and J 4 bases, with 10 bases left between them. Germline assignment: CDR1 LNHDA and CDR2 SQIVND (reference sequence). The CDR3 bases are TGTGCCAGTAGTATGGCGGGAAGGTACAATGAGCAGTTCTTC. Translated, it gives CASSMAGRYNEQFF.

CDR3 loop: CASSPGGAGRSGNTIYF. The CDR3 DNA follows: TGTGCCAGCAGCCCTGGGGGGGCGGGGCGCTCTGGAAACACCATATATTTT. The chain combines TRBV5-4 with TRBJ1-3; D is possibly TRBD1 (6 bases). Trimming removed 4 bases from V and 0 bases from J, with 17 bases in between. The CDR3 covers 17 residues. The germline V gene has CDR1 SGHNT and CDR2 YYREEE (reference sequence).

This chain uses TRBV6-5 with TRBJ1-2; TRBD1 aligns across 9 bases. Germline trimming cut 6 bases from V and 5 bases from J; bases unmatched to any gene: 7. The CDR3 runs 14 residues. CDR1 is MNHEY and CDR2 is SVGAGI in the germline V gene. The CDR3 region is CASSSGQGRYGYTF. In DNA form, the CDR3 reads TGTGCCAGCAGCTCGGGACAGGGCCGGTATGGCTACACCTTC.

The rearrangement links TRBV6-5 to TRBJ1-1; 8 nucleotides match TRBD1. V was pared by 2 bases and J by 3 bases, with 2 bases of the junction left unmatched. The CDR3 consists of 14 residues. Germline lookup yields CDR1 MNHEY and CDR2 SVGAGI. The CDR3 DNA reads TGTGCCAGCAGTTACGGACAGGGATACACTGAAGCTTTCTTT. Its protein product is CASSYGQGYTEAFF.

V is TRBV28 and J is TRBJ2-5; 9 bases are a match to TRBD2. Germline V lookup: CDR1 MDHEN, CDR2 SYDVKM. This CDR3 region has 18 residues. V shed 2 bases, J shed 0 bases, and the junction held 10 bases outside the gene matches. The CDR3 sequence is CASSLGSGSGEYQETQYF. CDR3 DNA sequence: TGTGCCAGCAGTTTAGGTAGCGGGAGCGGCGAGTACCAAGAGACCCAGTACTTC.

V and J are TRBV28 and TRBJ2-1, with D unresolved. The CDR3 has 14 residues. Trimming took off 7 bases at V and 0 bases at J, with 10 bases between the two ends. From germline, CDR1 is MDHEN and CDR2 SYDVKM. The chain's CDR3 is CASNPWSSYNEQFF. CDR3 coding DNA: TGTGCCAGCAACCCTTGGAGCTCCTACAATGAGCAGTTCTTC.

CDR3 nucleotides: TGTGCCAGCCGGGACAGCGAAGATCACTACGAGCAGTACTTC. This codes for CASRDSEDHYEQYF. This sequence joins TRBV25-1 and TRBJ2-7, with 7 bases fitting TRBD1. Trimming at V came to 8 bases and at J to 3 bases, leaving 10 bases not matched to a gene. The CDR3 sequence is 14 residues long. The germline CDR1 and CDR2 sequences are MGHDK and SYGVNS.

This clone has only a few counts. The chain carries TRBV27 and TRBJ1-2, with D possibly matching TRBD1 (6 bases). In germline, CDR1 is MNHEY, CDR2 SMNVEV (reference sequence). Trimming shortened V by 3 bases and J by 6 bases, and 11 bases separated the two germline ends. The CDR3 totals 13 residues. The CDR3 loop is CASSFAGVDGYTF. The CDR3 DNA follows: TGTGCCAGCAGTTTTGCAGGGGTGGATGGCTACACCTTC.

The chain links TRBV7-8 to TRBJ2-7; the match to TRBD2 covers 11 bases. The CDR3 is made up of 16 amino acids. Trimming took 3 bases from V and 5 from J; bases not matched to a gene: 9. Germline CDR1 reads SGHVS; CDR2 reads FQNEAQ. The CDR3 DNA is TGTGCCAGCAGCTTGGAGGCTAGCGGGAGGCGCGACGAGCAGTACTTC. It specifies CASSLEASGRRDEQYF.

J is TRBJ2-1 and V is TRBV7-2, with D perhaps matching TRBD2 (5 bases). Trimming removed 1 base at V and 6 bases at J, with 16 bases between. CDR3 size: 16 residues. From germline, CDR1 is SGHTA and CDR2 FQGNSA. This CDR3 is CASSLVEGNSPNEQFF. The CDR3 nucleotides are TGTGCCAGCAGCTTAGTCGAGGGTAATAGCCCCAATGAGCAGTTCTTC.

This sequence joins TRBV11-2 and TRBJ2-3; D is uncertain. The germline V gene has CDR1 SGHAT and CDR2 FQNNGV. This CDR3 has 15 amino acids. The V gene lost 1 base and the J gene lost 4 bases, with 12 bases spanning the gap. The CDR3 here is CASSLVGASADTQYF. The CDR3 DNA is TGTGCCAGCAGCTTAGTAGGTGCGTCCGCAGATACGCAGTATTTT.

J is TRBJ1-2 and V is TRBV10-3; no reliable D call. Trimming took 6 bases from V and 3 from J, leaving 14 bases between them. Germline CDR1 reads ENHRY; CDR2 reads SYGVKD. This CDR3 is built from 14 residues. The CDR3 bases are TGTGCCATCAGGACGCAGGACGGATACTATGGCTACACCTTC. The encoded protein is CAIRTQDGYYGYTF.

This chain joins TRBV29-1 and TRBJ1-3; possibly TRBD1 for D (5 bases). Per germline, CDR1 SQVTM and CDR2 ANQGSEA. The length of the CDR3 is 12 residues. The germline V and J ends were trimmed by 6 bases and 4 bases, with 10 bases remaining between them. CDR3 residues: CSVGTDGNTIYF. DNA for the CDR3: TGCAGCGTAGGGACCGACGGAAACACCATATATTTT.

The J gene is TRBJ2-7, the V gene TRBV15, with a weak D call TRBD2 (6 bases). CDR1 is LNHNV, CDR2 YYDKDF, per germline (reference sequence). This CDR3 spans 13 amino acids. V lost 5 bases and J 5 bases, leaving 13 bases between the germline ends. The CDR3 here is CATSAASVHEQYF. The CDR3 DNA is TGTGCCACCAGCGCTGCTAGCGTCCACGAGCAGTACTTC.

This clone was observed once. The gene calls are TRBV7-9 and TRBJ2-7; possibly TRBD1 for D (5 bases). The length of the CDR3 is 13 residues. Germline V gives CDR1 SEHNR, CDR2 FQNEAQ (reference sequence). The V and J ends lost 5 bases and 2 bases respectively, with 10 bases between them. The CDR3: CASSQTRAYEQYF. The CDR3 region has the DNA TGTGCCAGCAGCCAGACCAGGGCCTACGAGCAGTACTTC.